Listed below are T cell receptor beta chains from one sample, sequenced in a study of blood T cell repertoires in COVID-19. The table came from immunoSEQ multiplex PCR; TCRdb's copy has only in-frame clones and leaves some out. The sample contains about 260,000 clones, 70% to 90% of which appear only once. The sample was peripheral blood. The receptors originated from a woman aged 50 to 65 with acute or convalescent COVID-19. Each CDR3 is given with its conserved first and last residue. The order of the fields is J gene, V gene, D gene, clone size, CDR3 DNA, CDR3 protein. A D gene is named only where the DNA matches it firmly. Only some rows state a clone size, as once, few, many or a class for expanded clones.

j_call: TRBJ1-3; v_call: TRBV6-6; d_call: NA; clone_size: NA; cdr3_nt: TGTGCCAGCAGTCGCGAAATTCACAGAACCACTGGAAACACCATATATTTT; cdr3_aa: CASSREIHRTTGNTIYF
j_call: TRBJ2-4; v_call: TRBV12-3/TRBV12-4; d_call: TRBD2; clone_size: NA; cdr3_nt: TGTGCCAGCAGTTTTACTAGCGGGGTTCAGTACTTC; cdr3_aa: CASSFTSGVQYF
j_call: TRBJ1-6; v_call: TRBV15; d_call: NA; clone_size: NA; cdr3_nt: TGTGCCACCAGCTCGCGAACAGGGTCGACGGCCCTCCACTTT; cdr3_aa: CATSSRTGSTALHF
j_call: TRBJ2-5; v_call: TRBV2; d_call: NA; clone_size: few; cdr3_nt: TGTGCCAGCAGTGTACAAGAGACCCAGTACTTC; cdr3_aa: CASSVQETQYF
j_call: TRBJ2-3; v_call: TRBV5-6; d_call: TRBD1; clone_size: NA; cdr3_nt: TGTGCCAGCAGCCGGGACAGAGGCGTAACAGATACGCAGTATTTT; cdr3_aa: CASSRDRGVTDTQYF
j_call: TRBJ2-7; v_call: TRBV7-5; d_call: NA; clone_size: NA; cdr3_nt: TGTGTCAGAAGGTGGGGAGGAAGCTCCTACGAGCAGTACTTC; cdr3_aa: CVRRWGGSSYEQYF
j_call: TRBJ2-7; v_call: TRBV28; d_call: NA; clone_size: NA; cdr3_nt: TGTGCCAGTACTACGGCAGACTCCTACGAGCAGTACTTC; cdr3_aa: CASTTADSYEQYF
j_call: TRBJ1-5; v_call: TRBV12-5; d_call: TRBD1; clone_size: NA; cdr3_nt: TGTGCTAGTGCCCCTCTAGGACAGGGACTTATCGGCAATCAGCCCCAGCATTTT; cdr3_aa: CASAPLGQGLIGNQPQHF
j_call: TRBJ2-7; v_call: TRBV6-5; d_call: TRBD2; clone_size: NA; cdr3_nt: TGTGCCAGCAGAACCTCTAGCGGCTACTACGAGCAGTACTTC; cdr3_aa: CASRTSSGYYEQYF
j_call: TRBJ1-2; v_call: TRBV7-3; d_call: NA; clone_size: NA; cdr3_nt: TGTGCCAGCAGCCTCCCTAAAAACTATGGCTACACCTTC; cdr3_aa: CASSLPKNYGYTF
j_call: TRBJ2-5; v_call: TRBV12-3/TRBV12-4; d_call: NA; clone_size: NA; cdr3_nt: TGTGCCACCAAGCGGGCCATTCAAGAGACCCAGTACTTC; cdr3_aa: CATKRAIQETQYF
j_call: TRBJ1-3; v_call: TRBV3-1/TRBV3-2; d_call: NA; clone_size: NA; cdr3_nt: TGTGCCAGCAGCCAAGATACGGCGGACTCTGGAAACACCATATATTTT; cdr3_aa: CASSQDTADSGNTIYF
j_call: TRBJ2-1; v_call: TRBV28; d_call: NA; clone_size: few; cdr3_nt: TGTGCCAGCACTAGTGCGGGGACTCTAAGCTCCTACAATGAGCAGTTCTTC; cdr3_aa: CASTSAGTLSSYNEQFF
j_call: TRBJ1-3; v_call: TRBV28; d_call: NA; clone_size: NA; cdr3_nt: TGTGCCAGCATCTCAGGGATGGGAAACACCATATATTTT; cdr3_aa: CASISGMGNTIYF
j_call: TRBJ2-1; v_call: TRBV5-4; d_call: TRBD2; clone_size: NA; cdr3_nt: TGTGCCAGCAGCAGGACTAGCGACTCCTACAATGAGCAGTTCTTC; cdr3_aa: CASSRTSDSYNEQFF
j_call: TRBJ2-7; v_call: TRBV7-9; d_call: NA; clone_size: NA; cdr3_nt: TGTGCCAGCAGCTTAGGGGCAGTGCTGGCCTACGAGCAGTACTTC; cdr3_aa: CASSLGAVLAYEQYF
j_call: TRBJ2-7; v_call: TRBV27; d_call: TRBD1; clone_size: NA; cdr3_nt: TGTGCCAGCAGTTTATCGACAGGGGGCTTCAACGAGCAGTACTTC; cdr3_aa: CASSLSTGGFNEQYF
j_call: TRBJ1-5; v_call: TRBV7-2; d_call: NA; clone_size: NA; cdr3_nt: TGTGCCAGCAGCTTAAGGGACTATAGCAATCAGCCCCAGCATTTT; cdr3_aa: CASSLRDYSNQPQHF
j_call: TRBJ2-7; v_call: TRBV15; d_call: NA; clone_size: NA; cdr3_nt: TGTGCCACCAGCAGGGACAGTTCCTACGAGCAGTACTTC; cdr3_aa: CATSRDSSYEQYF
j_call: TRBJ1-3; v_call: TRBV5-1; d_call: TRBD1; clone_size: NA; cdr3_nt: TGCGCCAGCAGCAAAAGGGGGCTCGACACCATATATTTT; cdr3_aa: CASSKRGLDTIYF
j_call: TRBJ1-2; v_call: TRBV6-5; d_call: TRBD1; clone_size: NA; cdr3_nt: TGTGCCAGCAGTTACTCGGGGACAGGGGGCGATGGCTACACCTTC; cdr3_aa: CASSYSGTGGDGYTF
j_call: TRBJ2-2; v_call: TRBV7-3; d_call: NA; clone_size: NA; cdr3_nt: TGTGCCAGCAGCTTTTCAGCGAACACCGGGGAGCTGTTTTTT; cdr3_aa: CASSFSANTGELFF
j_call: TRBJ1-1; v_call: TRBV12-3/TRBV12-4; d_call: NA; clone_size: NA; cdr3_nt: TGTGCCAGCAGTGACAACTCGAACACTGAAGCTTTCTTT; cdr3_aa: CASSDNSNTEAFF
j_call: TRBJ1-5; v_call: TRBV5-1; d_call: TRBD1; clone_size: NA; cdr3_nt: TGCGCCAGCAGCCTGACAGGGGTCAATCAGCCCCAGCATTTT; cdr3_aa: CASSLTGVNQPQHF
j_call: TRBJ2-5; v_call: TRBV6-2/TRBV6-3; d_call: NA; clone_size: NA; cdr3_nt: TGTGCCAGCAGTTACCTCGTAACGCGAGAGACCCAGTACTTC; cdr3_aa: CASSYLVTRETQYF
j_call: TRBJ1-4; v_call: TRBV7-9; d_call: NA; clone_size: NA; cdr3_nt: TGTGCCAGCAAACCCGGGGGACGGCGGGATGAAAAACTGTTTTTT; cdr3_aa: CASKPGGRRDEKLFF
j_call: TRBJ1-2; v_call: TRBV7-9; d_call: TRBD1; clone_size: NA; cdr3_nt: TGTGCCAGCAGCTTAAATACAGGGGATGGCTACACCTTC; cdr3_aa: CASSLNTGDGYTF
j_call: TRBJ2-1; v_call: TRBV9; d_call: NA; clone_size: NA; cdr3_nt: TGTGCCAGCAGCCCAAGGGGGGAGGGGTATTACAATGAGCAGTTCTTC; cdr3_aa: CASSPRGEGYYNEQFF
j_call: TRBJ2-1; v_call: TRBV7-3; d_call: TRBD2; clone_size: NA; cdr3_nt: TGTGCCAGCAGCTTAAGGCTTAAGGGTCTTTGGGAGGGGACTTACAATGAGCAGTTCTTC; cdr3_aa: CASSLRLKGLWEGTYNEQFF
j_call: TRBJ2-2; v_call: TRBV11-2; d_call: NA; clone_size: NA; cdr3_nt: TGTGCCAGCAGCTCCTTTAACACCGGGGAGCTGTTTTTT; cdr3_aa: CASSSFNTGELFF
j_call: TRBJ2-5; v_call: TRBV5-1; d_call: TRBD1; clone_size: NA; cdr3_nt: TGCGCCAGCAGCTCCGGAACAGGGGTAGAGACCCAGTACTTC; cdr3_aa: CASSSGTGVETQYF
j_call: TRBJ2-5; v_call: TRBV7-2; d_call: NA; clone_size: NA; cdr3_nt: TGTGCCAGCACCCCGGCGCGGGTCCAAGAGACCCAGTACTTC; cdr3_aa: CASTPARVQETQYF
j_call: TRBJ2-1; v_call: TRBV7-2; d_call: TRBD1; clone_size: NA; cdr3_nt: TGTGCCAGCAGCCCGGGACAGGGGCTTTTCGATGAGCAGTTCTTC; cdr3_aa: CASSPGQGLFDEQFF
j_call: TRBJ2-3; v_call: TRBV5-1; d_call: TRBD2; clone_size: once; cdr3_nt: TGCGCCAGCAGCTCGGGACTAGCGAATCGGGCAGATACGCAGTATTTT; cdr3_aa: CASSSGLANRADTQYF
j_call: TRBJ1-2; v_call: TRBV27; d_call: TRBD1; clone_size: NA; cdr3_nt: TGTGCCAGCAGATCAGGGGGCGCATCTGGCTACACCTTC; cdr3_aa: CASRSGGASGYTF
j_call: TRBJ2-3; v_call: TRBV29-1; d_call: TRBD2; clone_size: NA; cdr3_nt: TGCAGCGTTGGTTGGGACTATAACACAGATACGCAGTATTTT; cdr3_aa: CSVGWDYNTDTQYF
j_call: TRBJ1-1; v_call: TRBV7-9; d_call: NA; clone_size: NA; cdr3_nt: TGTGCCAGCAGCCGTCTTGACACTGAAGCTTTCTTT; cdr3_aa: CASSRLDTEAFF
j_call: TRBJ2-1; v_call: TRBV6-5; d_call: NA; clone_size: NA; cdr3_nt: TGTGCCAGCAGTTACTCAGCGGTGAGCTCCTACAATGAGCAGTTCTTC; cdr3_aa: CASSYSAVSSYNEQFF
j_call: TRBJ2-3; v_call: TRBV2; d_call: TRBD1; clone_size: NA; cdr3_nt: TGTGCCAGCAGACAGACAGGGGGCACAGATACGCAGTATTTT; cdr3_aa: CASRQTGGTDTQYF
j_call: TRBJ2-1; v_call: TRBV2; d_call: NA; clone_size: NA; cdr3_nt: TGTGCCAGCAGTGTGGCGGGCTCCTACAATGAGCAGTTCTTC; cdr3_aa: CASSVAGSYNEQFF
j_call: TRBJ2-7; v_call: TRBV9; d_call: NA; clone_size: NA; cdr3_nt: TGTGCCAGCAGCGTAGGGCTAGCCTCCTCCTACGAGCAGTACTTC; cdr3_aa: CASSVGLASSYEQYF
j_call: TRBJ2-1; v_call: TRBV28; d_call: NA; clone_size: NA; cdr3_nt: TGTGCCAGCAGTTTCGGGACTCTCAATGAGCAGTTCTTC; cdr3_aa: CASSFGTLNEQFF
j_call: TRBJ2-7; v_call: TRBV10-3; d_call: TRBD2; clone_size: NA; cdr3_nt: TGTGCCATCAGTGAGAGGCTAGCGGGAACCTCTGGCGAGCAGTACTTC; cdr3_aa: CAISERLAGTSGEQYF
j_call: TRBJ2-1; v_call: TRBV3-1/TRBV3-2; d_call: TRBD2; clone_size: NA; cdr3_nt: TGTGCCAGCAGCCTCCCTCAACTAGCGAGTGAGCAGTTCTTC; cdr3_aa: CASSLPQLASEQFF
j_call: TRBJ1-1; v_call: TRBV6-5; d_call: NA; clone_size: NA; cdr3_nt: TGTGCCAGCAGTTACTCCTCGCAGGGAACTGAAGCTTTCTTT; cdr3_aa: CASSYSSQGTEAFF
j_call: TRBJ1-6; v_call: TRBV2; d_call: NA; clone_size: NA; cdr3_nt: TGTGCCAGCATGGGGCGTTCACCCCTCCACTTT; cdr3_aa: CASMGRSPLHF
j_call: TRBJ2-2; v_call: TRBV2; d_call: TRBD2; clone_size: NA; cdr3_nt: TGTGCCAGCAGCGGACTAGCGGGTCCCGCCGGGGAGCTGTTTTTT; cdr3_aa: CASSGLAGPAGELFF
j_call: TRBJ1-5; v_call: TRBV5-1; d_call: NA; clone_size: NA; cdr3_nt: TGCGCCAGCAGCTTAAACGGGTTAAGCAATCAGCCCCAGCATTTT; cdr3_aa: CASSLNGLSNQPQHF
j_call: TRBJ1-5; v_call: TRBV28; d_call: TRBD1; clone_size: NA; cdr3_nt: TGTGCCAGCAGTACGTGGAGGGGGGGACAGGGGGATCAGCCCCAGCATTTT; cdr3_aa: CASSTWRGGQGDQPQHF
j_call: TRBJ1-1; v_call: TRBV5-8; d_call: NA; clone_size: NA; cdr3_nt: TGTGCCAGCAGCCTCGACAGTTTCACTGAAGCTTTCTTT; cdr3_aa: CASSLDSFTEAFF
j_call: TRBJ2-5; v_call: TRBV5-4; d_call: NA; clone_size: NA; cdr3_nt: TGTGCCAGCAGCAATTTCGCGGTGTACCAAGAGACCCAGTACTTC; cdr3_aa: CASSNFAVYQETQYF
j_call: TRBJ1-3; v_call: TRBV16; d_call: TRBD1; clone_size: NA; cdr3_nt: TGTGCCAGCAGCTGGGCAGGGGGTCATTCTTCTGGAAACACCATATATTTT; cdr3_aa: CASSWAGGHSSGNTIYF
j_call: TRBJ1-5; v_call: TRBV28; d_call: NA; clone_size: once; cdr3_nt: TGTGCCAGTACGACGGGTAGCAATCAGCCCCAGCATTTT; cdr3_aa: CASTTGSNQPQHF
j_call: TRBJ1-1; v_call: TRBV28; d_call: TRBD1; clone_size: NA; cdr3_nt: TGTGCCAGCAGTGAGACACCGGGACAGTCGAACACTGAAGCTTTCTTT; cdr3_aa: CASSETPGQSNTEAFF
j_call: TRBJ2-7; v_call: TRBV6-6; d_call: TRBD1; clone_size: NA; cdr3_nt: TGTGCCAGCAGTTTTGGACAGGGGGTGTACGAGCAGTACTTC; cdr3_aa: CASSFGQGVYEQYF
j_call: TRBJ1-1; v_call: TRBV27; d_call: NA; clone_size: NA; cdr3_nt: TGTGCCAGCAGCCCTGGGGCAGGGATGAACACTGAAGCTTTCTTT; cdr3_aa: CASSPGAGMNTEAFF
j_call: TRBJ2-5; v_call: TRBV29-1; d_call: TRBD1; clone_size: NA; cdr3_nt: TGCAGCGTTGAAGAGGGGACAGGGGTTTCGGAGACCCAGTACTTC; cdr3_aa: CSVEEGTGVSETQYF
j_call: TRBJ2-5; v_call: TRBV9; d_call: TRBD2; clone_size: NA; cdr3_nt: TGTGCCAGCAGCGTAGATCCTAGCGGTAAGACCCAGTACTTC; cdr3_aa: CASSVDPSGKTQYF
j_call: TRBJ2-3; v_call: TRBV24-1; d_call: TRBD2; clone_size: NA; cdr3_nt: TGTGCCACCAGTGATTCGGGACTAGCGGAAAACACAGATACGCAGTATTTT; cdr3_aa: CATSDSGLAENTDTQYF